Listed below are T cell receptor beta chains from one sample, sequenced in a study of T-cell memory formation after mild COVID-19. TCRdb reanalysed the 5' RACE reads using MiXCR and keeps one entry per CDR3 protein. This sample has 45,000 to 55,000 distinct CDR3 sequences; around 9.7% occur once, and the top ten carry about an eighth. The specimen was PBMCs or a T cell subset sorted from them (not recorded which). The source of these receptors is an adult woman who had mild COVID-19 (a few samples of this study predate the infection). Cell type and time point are not known. Both conserved end residues are part of each CDR3. Each record gives: V gene, clone size, D gene, J gene, CDR3 DNA, CDR3 protein. A D gene is named only where the DNA matches it firmly. Size values are once, few and many counts, or a class for expanded clones, and some rows have none.

TRBV5-5,many,TRBD2,TRBJ2-1,TGTGCCAGCAGCTTGTCTGGCCTAGCGGGACGACGGCGTTTCAATGAGCAGTTCTTC,CASSLSGLAGRRRFNEQFF
TRBV5-1,many,TRBD1,TRBJ2-1,TGCGCCAGCAGCTTGGAGGTTATAGGACAGGGGGCTAGGGAGCAGTTCTTC,CASSLEVIGQGAREQFF
TRBV15,NA,NA,TRBJ2-5,TGTGCCACCAGCAGAGATGCGGAGACCCAGTACTTC,CATSRDAETQYF
TRBV5-1,many,NA,TRBJ1-4,TGCGCCAGTCAAACTACGGATAAAAGGGGTGAAAAACTGTTTTTT,CASQTTDKRGEKLFF
TRBV2,NA,NA,TRBJ1-5,TGTGCCAGTCGGAGGGGTGGAGGGTATCAGCCCCAGCATTTT,CASRRGGGYQPQHF
TRBV5-1,NA,NA,TRBJ2-7,TGCGCCAGCAGCCCGGGTCAGGGACCGACCTACGAGCAGTACTTC,CASSPGQGPTYEQYF
TRBV19,NA,TRBD1,TRBJ2-1,TGTGCCAGTAGTCTGGCGGGACAGGTCTACAATGAGCAGTTCTTC,CASSLAGQVYNEQFF
TRBV5-6,many,NA,TRBJ2-7,TGTGCCAGCAGCGAGTTTACAGGTTACGAGCAGTACTTC,CASSEFTGYEQYF
TRBV30,NA,NA,TRBJ1-5,TGTGCCTGGAGCCTACAGGGTAACCAGCCCCAGCATTTT,CAWSLQGNQPQHF
TRBV7-9,few,TRBD1,TRBJ1-5,TGTGCCAGCAGCGCGGGACAGTATAGCAATCAGCCCCAGCATTTT,CASSAGQYSNQPQHF